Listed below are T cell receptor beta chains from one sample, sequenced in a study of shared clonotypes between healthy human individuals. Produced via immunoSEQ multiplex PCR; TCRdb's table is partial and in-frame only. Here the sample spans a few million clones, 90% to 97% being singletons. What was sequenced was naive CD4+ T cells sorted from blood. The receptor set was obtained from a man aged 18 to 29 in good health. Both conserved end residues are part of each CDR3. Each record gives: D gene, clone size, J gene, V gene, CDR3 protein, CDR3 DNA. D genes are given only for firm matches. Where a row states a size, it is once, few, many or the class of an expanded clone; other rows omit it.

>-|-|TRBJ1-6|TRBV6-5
CASSFGPNSPLHF
TGTGCCAGCAGCTTCGGACCTAATTCACCCCTCCACTTT
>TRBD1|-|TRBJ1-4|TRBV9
CASSPGPGRGTSNEKLFF
TGTGCCAGCAGCCCAGGCCCGGGCAGGGGGACTTCTAATGAAAAACTGTTTTTT
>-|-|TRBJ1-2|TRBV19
CASTDASGVYGYTF
TGTGCCAGTACGGACGCCTCAGGGGTTTATGGCTACACCTTC
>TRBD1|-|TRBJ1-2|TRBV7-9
CASSLGDRERDGYTF
TGTGCCAGCAGCTTAGGGGACAGGGAAAGGGATGGCTACACCTTC
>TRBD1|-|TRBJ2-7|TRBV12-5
CASALTGGTYEQYF
TGTGCTAGTGCCCTGACAGGGGGTACCTACGAGCAGTACTTC
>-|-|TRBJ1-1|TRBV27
CASSPQAGIEAFF
TGTGCCAGCAGTCCCCAGGCAGGGATTGAAGCTTTCTTT
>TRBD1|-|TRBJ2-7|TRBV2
CASSTRQGRDEQYF
TGTGCCAGCAGTACCCGACAGGGGAGAGACGAGCAGTACTTC
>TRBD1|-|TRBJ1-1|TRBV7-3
CASSLLRGAEAFF
TGTGCCAGCAGCTTACTCAGGGGGGCTGAAGCTTTCTTT
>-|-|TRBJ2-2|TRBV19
CASRFPGHTNTGELFF
TGTGCCAGTAGATTCCCGGGACATACGAACACCGGGGAGCTGTTTTTT
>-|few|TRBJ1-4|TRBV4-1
CASSPFNEKLFF
TGCGCCAGCAGCCCGTTCAATGAAAAACTGTTTTTT
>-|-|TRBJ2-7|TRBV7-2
CASSLTASEQYF
TGTGCCAGCAGCTTGACTGCCTCCGAGCAGTACTTC
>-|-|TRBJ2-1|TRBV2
CASSDETSGDNEQFF
TGTGCCAGCAGTGATGAGACTAGTGGGGACAATGAGCAGTTCTTC
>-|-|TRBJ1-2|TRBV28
CASSGRLDGYTF
TGTGCCAGCTCCGGACGGCTCGATGGCTACACCTTC
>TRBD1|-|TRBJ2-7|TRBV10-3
CAISGRDRPTYEQYF
TGTGCCATCAGTGGCCGGGACAGGCCTACCTACGAGCAGTACTTC
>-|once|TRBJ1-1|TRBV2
CASSDPGERSTEAFF
TGTGCCAGCAGTGACCCCGGAGAGAGATCCACTGAAGCTTTCTTT
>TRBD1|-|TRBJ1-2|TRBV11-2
CASSLSGGLKDGYTF
TGTGCCAGCAGCTTATCAGGGGGCTTGAAGGATGGCTACACCTTC
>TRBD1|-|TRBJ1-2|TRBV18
CASSPLPGQGTYGYTF
TGTGCCAGCTCACCACTTCCAGGACAGGGAACCTATGGCTACACCTTC
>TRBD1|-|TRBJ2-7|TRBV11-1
CASSPWTGESYEQYF
TGTGCCAGCAGCCCCTGGACAGGGGAGAGCTACGAGCAGTACTTC
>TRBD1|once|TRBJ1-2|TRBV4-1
CASSQGTGNYGYTF
TGCGCCAGCAGCCAGGGGACAGGGAACTATGGCTACACCTTC
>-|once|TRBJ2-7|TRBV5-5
CASSPGPTYYEQYF
TGTGCCAGCAGCCCGGGACCGACGTACTACGAGCAGTACTTC
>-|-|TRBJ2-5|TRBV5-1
CASSASQETQYF
TGCGCCAGCAGCGCATCCCAAGAGACCCAGTACTTC
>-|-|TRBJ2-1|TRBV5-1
CASSLGAQVVNEQFF
TGCGCCAGCAGCTTGGGGGCCCAGGTGGTCAATGAGCAGTTCTTC
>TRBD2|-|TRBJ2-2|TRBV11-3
CASRFSGGIAGELFF
TGTGCCAGCAGGTTTAGCGGGGGTATTGCCGGGGAGCTGTTTTTT
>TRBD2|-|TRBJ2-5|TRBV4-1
CASSKGLAGGETQYF
TGCGCCAGCAGCAAGGGACTAGCGGGGGGAGAGACCCAGTACTTC
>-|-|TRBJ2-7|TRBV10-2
CASSQYHEQYF
TGCGCCAGCAGTCAATACCACGAGCAGTACTTC
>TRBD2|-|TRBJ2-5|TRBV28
CASSGFGRQTQYF
TGTGCCAGCAGCGGGTTCGGGAGGCAGACCCAGTACTTC